A selection of T cell receptor beta chains follows, all from one sample in a study of blood T cell repertoires in COVID-19. This table comes from immunoSEQ multiplex PCR, and its TCRdb copy is limited to in-frame clones, with some not included. The sample carries about 310,000 clones, roughly 84% recorded once. The sequenced sample consisted of peripheral blood. Every receptor here comes from a man in his forties or fifties with active or convalescent COVID-19. The CDR3 runs from the conserved cysteine through the conserved F or W. D genes are given only for firm matches. A row's size may be missing; if present it is once, few, many or a size class.

TRBD1	NA	TRBJ1-5	TRBV4-3	TGCGCCAGCAGCCAAGTAGCACAGGGGGCTCGTCAGCCCCAGCATTTT	CASSQVAQGARQPQHF
NA	NA	TRBJ1-2	TRBV3-1/TRBV3-2	TGTGCCAGCAGCTGGACAACGGACTATGGCTACACCTTC	CASSWTTDYGYTF
TRBD1	NA	TRBJ2-7	TRBV24-1	TGTGCCACCACCGACAGGGGCTACGAGCAGTACTTC	CATTDRGYEQYF
TRBD2	NA	TRBJ2-3	TRBV29-1	TGCAGCGTCATGGGCCTAGCGGGGGGCCAGCCAGATACGCAGTATTTT	CSVMGLAGGQPDTQYF
NA	NA	TRBJ1-1	TRBV28	TGTGCCAGCAGTTTAAGTATCGGTGGAGCTTTCTTT	CASSLSIGGAFF
TRBD1	NA	TRBJ1-2	TRBV27	TGTGCCAGCAGGCTTGACAGGGGCACTAACTATGGCTACACCTTC	CASRLDRGTNYGYTF
TRBD1	once	TRBJ2-1	TRBV9	TGTGCCAGCAGCGTAGGAGAGGGGGACAGGGTCCTTGAGCAGTTCTTC	CASSVGEGDRVLEQFF
NA	NA	TRBJ2-3	TRBV24-1	TGTGCCACCAGTGGGGAGACTCCAAGCACAGATACGCAGTATTTT	CATSGETPSTDTQYF
TRBD2	NA	TRBJ2-3	TRBV7-9	TGTGCCAGCAGCTCGAATAGCGGGAGTGGCACAGATACGCAGTATTTT	CASSSNSGSGTDTQYF
TRBD2	NA	TRBJ2-3	TRBV10-3	TGTGCCATCAGTAGAGCGGGGTACACAGATACGCAGTATTTT	CAISRAGYTDTQYF
NA	NA	TRBJ1-1	TRBV10-3	TGTGCCATCAGTGAGACCCGGACAGAGAACACTGAAGCTTTCTTT	CAISETRTENTEAFF
TRBD1	NA	TRBJ1-4	TRBV25-1	TGTGCCAGCAGTGAAGGAAACAGGGGGGTTGAAAAACTGTTTTTT	CASSEGNRGVEKLFF
NA	NA	TRBJ2-1	TRBV28	TGTGCCAGCAGCTCACCTCTCGGGGGCAATGAGCAGTTCTTC	CASSSPLGGNEQFF
TRBD1	NA	TRBJ2-7	TRBV19	TGTGCCAGTAGTAATTCCGGGACAGGGACCGCCGAGCAGTACTTC	CASSNSGTGTAEQYF
NA	NA	TRBJ2-5	TRBV5-1	TGCGCCAGCACCCCCCGGGGAGTTGAGGAGACCCAGTACTTC	CASTPRGVEETQYF
NA	NA	TRBJ2-1	TRBV5-8	TGTGCCAGCAGCTTGGAGTTAGGAGGGAGGTTCAATGAGCAGTTCTTC	CASSLELGGRFNEQFF
TRBD1	NA	TRBJ1-2	TRBV6-1	TGTGCCAGCAGGCCAACAGGGGACGGGGGTGGCTACACCTTC	CASRPTGDGGGYTF
TRBD1	NA	TRBJ2-1	TRBV9	TGTGCCAGCAGCCCCTCGGGACAGGGCAATGAGCAGTTCTTC	CASSPSGQGNEQFF
TRBD1	NA	TRBJ2-7	TRBV18	TGTGCCAGCTCACAGGGACAGAGGTACGAGCAGTACTTC	CASSQGQRYEQYF
TRBD1	NA	TRBJ2-3	TRBV7-9	TGTGCCAGCAGACCCCGACAGGGGGCGAGGACAGATACGCAGTATTTT	CASRPRQGARTDTQYF
TRBD1	NA	TRBJ2-2	TRBV11-1	TGTGCCAGCAGCTTAGGGACAGGGGCGAACACCGGGGAGCTGTTTTTT	CASSLGTGANTGELFF
NA	NA	TRBJ1-1	TRBV3-1/TRBV3-2	TGTGCCAGCAGCCAAGATCGGGGGGGGGCTGAAGCTTTCTTT	CASSQDRGGAEAFF
TRBD1	few	TRBJ1-2	TRBV2	TGTGCCAGCAGAAGGACAGGGGACCTTTCTACCTTC	CASRRTGDLSTF
TRBD1	NA	TRBJ1-2	TRBV18	TGTGCCAGCTCACCACTAGACAGGGACTATGGCTACACCTTC	CASSPLDRDYGYTF
NA	NA	TRBJ1-1	TRBV5-1	TGCGCCAGCAGCTTGTCCGGCAGGGAAACTGAAGCTTTCTTT	CASSLSGRETEAFF
NA	NA	TRBJ1-4	TRBV6-1	TGTGCCAGCAGTGATTTTAACGGGAAACTGTTTTTT	CASSDFNGKLFF
NA	NA	TRBJ1-5	TRBV28	TGTGCCAGCAGTTCTGGGGGGGAGAATCAGCCCCAGCATTTT	CASSSGGENQPQHF
TRBD2	NA	TRBJ2-1	TRBV6-5	TGTGCCAGCAGTTACTCGACTAGCGGGAGGAATGAGCAGTTCTTC	CASSYSTSGRNEQFF
TRBD1	NA	TRBJ2-2	TRBV4-3	TGCGCCAGCAGCCAAGAGGACAGGGCTGCCGGGGAGCTGTTTTTT	CASSQEDRAAGELFF
TRBD2	NA	TRBJ2-2	TRBV7-6	TGTGCCAGCAGCTTAGTACTAGCGGGAGGCACCGGGGAGCTGTTTTTT	CASSLVLAGGTGELFF
TRBD1	NA	TRBJ2-7	TRBV6-5	TGTGCCAGCAGTTACGACAGGGTCTCCCACGAGCAGTACTTC	CASSYDRVSHEQYF
NA	NA	TRBJ2-7	TRBV7-9	TGTGCCAGCAGCTTAGTTGTGGCGGGCACCTACGAGCAGTACTTC	CASSLVVAGTYEQYF
TRBD2	NA	TRBJ2-1	TRBV5-1	TGCGCCAGCAGCTTGGCTCTAGCGGGTATAAATGAGCAGTTCTTC	CASSLALAGINEQFF
TRBD2	NA	TRBJ2-3	TRBV6-2/TRBV6-3	TGTGCCAGCAGTTACGGTTCGCGGGGGAGCACAGATACGCAGTATTTT	CASSYGSRGSTDTQYF
NA	NA	TRBJ2-7	TRBV30	TGTGCCTGGAGTGTACTCGCAGGGAGGTCCTACGAGCAGTACTTC	CAWSVLAGRSYEQYF
NA	NA	TRBJ1-1	TRBV5-6	TGTGCCAGCAGCTTGGGGACAGACCCTTTGAGGGCTTTCTTT	CASSLGTDPLRAFF
TRBD1	NA	TRBJ1-5	TRBV19	TGTGCCAGTAGGCCGGGACAGGGATTTCGTGACAATCAGCCCCAGCATTTT	CASRPGQGFRDNQPQHF
NA	NA	TRBJ1-1	TRBV18	TGTGCCAGCTCGGACTCTACAAACACTGAAGCTTTCTTT	CASSDSTNTEAFF
NA	NA	TRBJ2-7	TRBV18	TGTGCCAGCTCACCCTCTGCGGGAATCTCCTACGAGCAGTACTTC	CASSPSAGISYEQYF